One sample yielded the 12 T cell receptor beta chains listed below, sequenced in a study of shared clonotypes between healthy human individuals. Using immunoSEQ multiplex PCR, the repertoire was profiled, and TCRdb retains in-frame clones only, with some absent. The sample lists about a million clones; around 77% were seen once. The sample consisted of memory CD4+ T cells from PBMCs. Subset defined: CD45RA-negative fraction. These receptors all stem from a man in his late teens or twenties in good health. Some clones in this sample may be carry-over from other donors' samples.

CDR3 bases: TGCAGCGTTGAAGGAGACCGGTCGAGCCCAGATACGCAGTATTTT. It specifies CSVEGDRSSPDTQYF. The chain has TRBV29-1 and TRBJ2-3; no reliable D call. Germline V gene sequence: CDR1 SQVTM, CDR2 ANQGSEA. V was cut by 1 base and J by 4 bases, with 15 bases left in between. This CDR3 is built from 15 residues.

This clone came up a few times. The chain links TRBV9 to TRBJ2-2, with 7 bases that match TRBD2. CDR3 size: 16 residues. V shed 3 bases and J 4 bases; nucleotides not matched to a gene: 9. Germline assignment: CDR1 SGDLS and CDR2 YYNGEE. The CDR3 DNA is TGTGCCAGCAGCGCGGGTGCGGGGGTTGGCACCGGGGAGCTGTTTTTT. Translated, it gives CASSAGAGVGTGELFF.

This chain joins TRBV15 and TRBJ1-1, with 7 bases lining up with TRBD1. The CDR3 contains 13 residues. V lost 2 bases and J lost 11; bases outside the gene matches: 8. Germline values: CDR1 LNHNV, CDR2 YYDKDF (reference sequence). DNA for the CDR3: TGTGCCACCAGCAGAAGACAGGGAGTAAGGGCTTTCTTT. It codes for CATSRRQGVRAFF.

V usage is TRBV5-4 and J usage is TRBJ2-1, with D unclear. This CDR3 comprises 14 residues. The germline CDR1 and CDR2 sequences are SGHNT and YYREEE (reference sequence). V was clipped by 0 bases and J by 5 bases, with 9 bases between them. CDR3 bases: TGTGCCAGCAGCTTGGGTGGACGGGACAATGAGCAGTTCTTC. This translates into CASSLGGRDNEQFF.

The sample holds one count of this clone. This chain connects TRBV7-9 to TRBJ1-2; D possibly corresponds to TRBD1 (5 bases). Germline loops: CDR1 SEHNR, CDR2 FQNEAQ (reference sequence). CDR3 length: 13 residues. Trimming took off 10 bases at V and 9 bases at J, with 21 bases between the two ends. In nucleotides, the CDR3 is TGTGCCACCTGTAAGGACAACCCTCCGTGCTACACCTTC. Residues: CATCKDNPPCYTF.

V and J are TRBV15 and TRBJ2-3; 8 positions agree with TRBD2. V lost 1 base, J lost 10 bases, and 10 bases stayed unmatched. This CDR3 has 15 amino acids. CDR1 and CDR2 from the germline V gene are LNHNV and YYDKDF (reference sequence). In DNA form, the CDR3 reads TGTGCCACCAGCAGAGCCCAGGCGGGAGGCTTCGCGCAGTATTTT. Its protein product is CATSRAQAGGFAQYF.

The chain employs TRBV11-2 and TRBJ2-3; 10 nucleotides line up with TRBD1. Per the germline V gene, CDR1 is SGHAT and CDR2 is FQNNGV. V lost 5 bases to trimming and J lost 4 bases; unmatched junction nucleotides: 12. The CDR3 has 17 amino acids. CDR3 amino acids: CASSVAWGQGSPDTQYF. As DNA, the CDR3 is TGTGCCAGCAGCGTAGCGTGGGGACAGGGGTCCCCAGATACGCAGTATTTT.

The J gene is TRBJ2-1, the V gene TRBV20-1, with D unclear. Germline assignment: CDR1 DFQATT and CDR2 SNEGSKA (reference sequence). Trimming shortened V by 3 bases and J by 9 bases, and 6 bases separated the two germline ends. CDR3 length: 10 amino acids. CDR3 bases: TGCAGTGCTAGTTATCCTGAGCAGTTCTTC. The encoded protein is CSASYPEQFF.

Points on this clone: One base away lies a much larger clone, so this may be a sequencing read error. Other DNA sequences in the sample encode the same CDR3. CDR3 in amino acids: CASSGTPNTEAFF. CDR3 in DNA: TGTGCCAGCAGTGGGACACCGAACACTGAAGCTTTCTTT. V is TRBV28 and J is TRBJ1-1; tentative D call: TRBD1 (6 bases). This CDR3 is 13 amino acids long. The germline V and J ends were trimmed by 5 bases and 1 base, with 8 bases remaining between them. Germline-derived CDR1 and CDR2 are MDHEN and SYDVKM.

This chain joins TRBV4-1 and TRBJ1-2, with 9 bases matching TRBD1. This CDR3 comprises 14 residues. Trimming removed 1 base from V and 7 bases from J; junction bases left unmatched: 4. Germline V CDR1 and CDR2: MGHRA, YSYEKL. The CDR3 bases are TGCGCCAGCAGCCAAGGGACAGGGGTGGGTGGCTACACCTTC. Residues: CASSQGTGVGGYTF.

V gene TRBV7-2 combines with J gene TRBJ2-7; no clear D. Germline CDR1 is SGHTA and CDR2 is FQGNSA. The length of the CDR3 is 18 residues. The V end lost 5 bases, the J end lost 2 bases, and 25 bases lay between the germline ends. CDR3 nucleotides: TGTGCCAGCAGCATTGCCGCTGTCGGAAGATCCCCCCCCTACGAGCAGTACTTC. Its translation is CASSIAAVGRSPPYEQYF.

The chain carries TRBV9 and TRBJ2-3, with D perhaps matching TRBD2 (6 bases). The CDR3 has 13 amino acids. The V end was cut by 4 bases, the J end by 4 bases, with 10 bases between. Germline CDR1 reads SGDLS; CDR2 reads YYNGEE. CDR3 sequence reads: CASSFSGPDTQYF. In nucleotides, the CDR3 is TGTGCCAGCAGCTTCAGCGGGCCAGATACGCAGTATTTT.